What follows are 9 T cell receptor beta chains derived from one specimen sequenced in a study of blood T cell repertoires in COVID-19. TCRdb's table, derived via immunoSEQ multiplex PCR, lists solely in-frame clones and lacks some. The sample contains about 190,000 clones, about 87% of which appear only once. Sequencing was done on a sample of peripheral blood. These receptors originate from a man in his forties with active or convalescent COVID-19.

The chain joins TRBV28 to TRBJ1-5; D is ambiguous. This CDR3 is built from 16 residues. Germline CDR1 and CDR2: MDHEN and SYDVKM. V lost 6 bases and J lost 6, with 21 bases in between. CDR3 sequence (DNA): TGTGCCAGCAGCCAAGGGAGGCGACGGATCACTCAGCCCCAGCATTTT. It is translated as CASSQGRRRITQPQHF.

The chain couples TRBV5-1 to TRBJ2-5, with TRBD2 matching 10 bases. V was pared by 4 bases and J by 1 base, with 10 bases of the junction left unmatched. This CDR3 has 17 residues. CDR1 SGHRS and CDR2 YFSETQ come from the germline V gene. The CDR3 is CASSAARTSGTQETQYF. In DNA, the CDR3 is TGCGCCAGCAGCGCAGCAAGGACTAGCGGAACCCAAGAGACCCAGTACTTC.

The chain links TRBV21-1 to TRBJ2-1; the table's D call, TRBD2, was not checked against the DNA. TRBV21-1 is tagged as a pseudogene. There are 13 residues in the CDR3. The CDR3 DNA is TGTGCCAGCAGCACCGGGACTGACAATGAGCAGTTCTTC. This gives the protein CASSTGTDNEQFF.

This clone was detected once. The V gene is TRBV30, the J gene TRBJ1-6, with TRBD1 identical over 7 bases. Trimming removed 2 bases from V and 7 bases from J; junction bases left unmatched: 8. Germline V gene sequence: CDR1 GTSNPN, CDR2 SVGIG (reference sequence). The CDR3 is 15 residues long. The CDR3 reads CAWSSRDRGNSPLHF. DNA for the CDR3: TGTGCCTGGAGTTCCCGGGACAGAGGGAATTCACCCCTCCACTTT.

CDR3 sequence: CASSEGLAGNTIYF. Here the CDR3 DNA reads TGTGCCAGCAGTGAGGGGCTCGCTGGAAACACCATATATTTT. The gene calls are TRBV25-1 and TRBJ1-3, with a weak D call TRBD1 (5 bases). The ends were cut back, 3 bases at V and 2 bases at J, with 8 bases in the middle. The CDR3 is made up of 14 amino acids. The germline V gene encodes CDR1 MGHDK and CDR2 SYGVNS.

This clone was seen a single time. V gene TRBV19 combines with J gene TRBJ1-1, with D possibly TRBD1 on 6 matching bases. The CDR3 consists of 12 residues. Deletions cut 5 bases from V and 4 bases from J, with 8 bases between. The germline gives CDR1 LNHDA, CDR2 SQIVND (reference sequence). CDR3 DNA: TGTGCCAGTAGTGAACAGGGCACTGAAGCTTTCTTT. Protein sequence: CASSEQGTEAFF. The variable domain in full, with the rest retrieved from reference TRBV19 and TRBJ1-1, is DGGITQSPKYLFRKEGQNVTLSCEQNLNHDAMYWYRQDPGQGLRLIYYSQIVNDFQKGDIAEGYSVSREKKESFPLTVTSAQKNPTAFYLCASSEQGTEAFFGQGTRLTVV.

The chain has TRBV7-2 and TRBJ1-1, with D tentatively TRBD1 (5 bases). Trimming stripped 1 base from V and 3 bases from J, with 12 bases between. CDR1 is SGHTA and CDR2 is FQGNSA in the germline V gene. The CDR3 runs to 15 residues. The CDR3 nucleotides are TGTGCCAGCAGCTTAGTTGGGGGGAAGCACACTGAAGCTTTCTTT. Translating gives CASSLVGGKHTEAFF.

V usage is TRBV27 and J usage is TRBJ1-2; D is unresolved. Germline CDR1 and CDR2: MNHEY and SMNVEV (reference sequence). The V end was cut by 1 base, the J end by 8 bases, with 17 bases between. This CDR3 comprises 15 residues. CDR3 loop: CASSLYPDAGFGYTF. The CDR3 coding sequence is TGTGCCAGCAGTTTATATCCGGATGCGGGATTCGGCTACACCTTC.

The chain employs TRBV28 and TRBJ2-3, with a weak D call TRBD2 (6 bases). Germline CDR1 and CDR2: MDHEN and SYDVKM. Trimming took off 8 bases at V and 0 bases at J, with 18 bases between the two ends. CDR3 length: 16 residues. CDR3 nucleotide sequence: TGTGCCAGCGGGTGGAACAACGGGGGAAGCACAGATACGCAGTATTTT. Translated: CASGWNNGGSTDTQYF.